This is a list of T cell receptor beta chains from one sample in a study of regulatory T cells in long-lasting Graves disease. TCRdb passed the multiplex PCR reads through MiXCR, listing each CDR3 protein once. The table includes roughly 560,000 distinct CDR3 sequences, roughly 16% detected once. These data were also filed under a second study, of T cells in Graves' hyperthyroidism and ophthalmopathy.

Specimen: peripheral blood mononuclear cells (PBMCs), collected at new diagnosis, from a patient treated with antithyroid drugs. The origin of the receptors is a woman aged 35-65 years with Graves disease. The CDR3 runs from the conserved cysteine through the conserved F or W. Fields, in order: D gene, CDR3 length, J gene, V gene, clone size, CDR3 DNA, CDR3 protein. D genes are given only for firm matches. For some rows the clone size is stated as once, few or many, or as a class when expanded; others skip it.

TRBD2 16 TRBJ2-2 TRBV7-9 NA TGTGCCAGCAGCCCGGGGGGTCAAGGGAACACCGGGGAGCTGTTTTTT CASSPGGQGNTGELFF
TRBD1 13 TRBJ2-7 TRBV6-1 few TGTGCCAGCACGGGACAGGGGATCGGCGAGCAGTACTTC CASTGQGIGEQYF
NA 16 TRBJ2-7 TRBV4-1 many TGCGCCAGCAGCCAAGATCGAGGAAGGCTATCCTACGAGCAGTACTTC CASSQDRGRLSYEQYF
TRBD2 18 TRBJ2-3 TRBV10-3 many TGTGCCATCAGTACACATACCGCCGGGACTACCGGCACAGATACGCAGTATTTT CAISTHTAGTTGTDTQYF
NA 13 TRBJ1-4 TRBV18 many TGTGCCAGCTCCACAGGACAGTCGGAAAAACTGTTTTTT CASSTGQSEKLFF
TRBD1 13 TRBJ1-2 TRBV9 many TGTGCCAGCAGCGTAGGACAGGGCTATGGCTACACCTTC CASSVGQGYGYTF
NA 15 TRBJ1-5 TRBV7-8 NA TGTGCCAGCAGCTTAGAAGGTGCCAGCAATCAGCCCCAGCATTTT CASSLEGASNQPQHF
NA 14 TRBJ1-1 TRBV12-3/TRBV12-4 few TGTGCCAGCAGTTTAGTACAGGCGGCAGCTGAAGCTTTCTTT CASSLVQAAAEAFF
NA 14 TRBJ1-3 TRBV2 many TGTGCCAGCAGTGAAAGAGGTTCTGGAAACACCATATATTTT CASSERGSGNTIYF
TRBD2 14 TRBJ2-1 TRBV14 few TGTGCCAGCAGCCTGGGCGGGGGGGCCGATGAGCAGTTCTTC CASSLGGGADEQFF
TRBD1 17 TRBJ1-2 TRBV4-1 NA TGCGCCAGCAGCTCGACTCCGCCAGGACAGGACTCTAAAGGCTACACCTTC CASSSTPPGQDSKGYTF
NA 15 TRBJ1-6 TRBV4-1 NA TGCGCCAGCAGCCAAGCGTCGGGCTTTGGTTCACCCCTCCACTTT CASSQASGFGSPLHF
NA 15 TRBJ2-3 TRBV20-1 many TGCAGTGCTCCCCGTATGTCGACTTTCACAGATACGCAGTATTTT CSAPRMSTFTDTQYF
NA 14 TRBJ2-3 TRBV10-2 NA TGCGCCAGCAAGGCCAGGGGAGTATCAGATACGCAGTATTTT CASKARGVSDTQYF
TRBD1 14 TRBJ1-2 TRBV12-3/TRBV12-4 few TGTGCCAGCGGTTCTCCGGGACAGTTCTATGGCTACACCTTC CASGSPGQFYGYTF
NA 13 TRBJ1-4 TRBV19 NA TGTGCCAGTAGCCCGACGGCTAATGAAAAACTGTTTTTT CASSPTANEKLFF
TRBD1 15 TRBJ2-3 TRBV7-9 many TGTGCCAGCAGCCCCGGGACAGGGGGGACAGATACGCAGTATTTT CASSPGTGGTDTQYF
TRBD1 14 TRBJ1-2 TRBV5-1 NA TGCGCCAGCAGCTCGGGACAGGGCCAACTAGGCTACACCTTC CASSSGQGQLGYTF
TRBD1 16 TRBJ1-1 TRBV18 many TGTGCCAGCTCACCTTTTCAGACAGGGGGGAACACTGAAGCTTTCTTT CASSPFQTGGNTEAFF
NA 12 TRBJ2-3 TRBV30 many TGTGCGTACGGGTTACGCACGAATACGCAGTATTTT CAYGLRTNTQYF
NA 16 TRBJ2-7 TRBV15 few TGTGCCACCAGCAGAGATATTGGGCCGGGCCCCTACGAGCAGTACTTC CATSRDIGPGPYEQYF
NA 12 TRBJ2-5 TRBV2 many TGTGCCAGCAGTGTGGCTGAGCAGGCCCAGTACTTC CASSVAEQAQYF
NA 15 TRBJ1-2 TRBV29-1 once TGCAGCGTTGAAATGATGGGGGGCGGTTCGGGGGGCTACACCTTC CSVEMMGGGSGGYTF
NA 14 TRBJ2-3 TRBV29-1 NA TGCAGCGTTGTAGGAGGGGCCGACACAGATACGCAGTATTTT CSVVGGADTDTQYF
TRBD1 16 TRBJ1-2 TRBV2 once TGTGCCAGCAGCCCAGCAGGGGGGACCTCCGTCTATGGCTACACCTTC CASSPAGGTSVYGYTF
TRBD1 14 TRBJ1-2 TRBV4-1 few TGCGCCAGCAGCCAGGGACAGGGGGCGGATGGCTACACCTTC CASSQGQGADGYTF
NA 15 TRBJ1-3 TRBV3-1 few TGTGCCAGCAGCAACCAAGCCGGAGCGGGGAACACCATATATTTT CASSNQAGAGNTIYF
NA 14 TRBJ2-7 TRBV11-2 many TGTGCCAGCAGCTCCCTGCCAGGCTCCTACGAGCAGTACTTC CASSSLPGSYEQYF
TRBD2 18 TRBJ2-3 TRBV7-8 many TGTGCCAGCAGCCTACGGACTAGCGGGGGGACCGGAACAGATACGCAGTATTTT CASSLRTSGGTGTDTQYF
TRBD2 15 TRBJ2-3 TRBV12-3/TRBV12-4 many TGTGCCAGCAGATTAGCGGGGGGGTCCACAGATACGCAGTATTTT CASRLAGGSTDTQYF
TRBD1 16 TRBJ1-5 TRBV19 few TGTGCCAGTAGGCCGGGACAGGGTGGAATCAATCAGCCCCAGCATTTT CASRPGQGGINQPQHF
NA 14 TRBJ2-5 TRBV7-2 NA TGTGCCAGCAGCTTAGGTATCCAACAAGAGACCCAGTACTTC CASSLGIQQETQYF
TRBD1 16 TRBJ1-5 TRBV5-1 few TGCGCCAGCAGCTTTGGCACAGGGGATTCGGATCAGCCCCAGCATTTT CASSFGTGDSDQPQHF
NA 13 TRBJ1-1 TRBV19 few TGTGCCAGTAGTATGTTCCTGAACACTGAAGCTTTCTTT CASSMFLNTEAFF
NA 15 TRBJ2-1 TRBV5-1 many TGCGCCAGCAGCTTCGGGAGCGGAGCCTACAATGAGCAGTTCTTC CASSFGSGAYNEQFF
NA 11 TRBJ1-1 TRBV11-2 many TGTGCCAGCAGCTTACTAATTGAAGCTTTCTTT CASSLLIEAFF
TRBD1 13 TRBJ1-1 TRBV19 NA TGTGCCAGTAGTATGTACAGGGGCACTGAAGCTTTCTTT CASSMYRGTEAFF
TRBD1 14 TRBJ1-5 TRBV3-1 many TGTGCCAGCAGCACGGCGCCAGGGGGTCAGCCCCAGCATTTT CASSTAPGGQPQHF
NA 17 TRBJ2-6 TRBV2 NA TGTGCCAGCAGACAGGCGCTCGATATTCCTGGGGCCAACGTCCTGACTTTC CASRQALDIPGANVLTF
NA 13 TRBJ2-5 TRBV20-1 NA TGCAGTGGTCTTCGGGGGTGGCAAGAGACCCAGTACTTC CSGLRGWQETQYF
NA 11 TRBJ2-3 TRBV20-1 NA TGCAGTGCTAGAGCGGGGAAAACGCAGTATTTT CSARAGKTQYF
NA 19 TRBJ2-3 TRBV7-6 many TGTGCCAGCAGCTTATTTGGCTCCCCCGGGGTAGTAAGGACAGATACGCAGTATTTT CASSLFGSPGVVRTDTQYF
TRBD2 14 TRBJ2-7 TRBV6-1 NA TGTGCCAGCAGTGGTCCTGGGACTACCTACGAGCAGTACTTC CASSGPGTTYEQYF
NA 17 TRBJ2-1 TRBV9 many TGTGCCAGCAGCGTTGGGACACGGGGTTCCGCATCCAATGAGCAGTTCTTC CASSVGTRGSASNEQFF
NA 16 TRBJ1-1 TRBV19 NA TGTGCCAGTAGGTCTACAGGGACGGGATCTGGCACTGAAGCTTTCTTT CASRSTGTGSGTEAFF
NA 13 TRBJ1-4 TRBV2 many TGTGCCAGCACTGGCTCCCGCTATGAAAAACTGTTTTTT CASTGSRYEKLFF
NA 14 TRBJ2-5 TRBV3-1 many TGTGCCAGCAGCCAAGAAATAGGGGCCGAGACCCAGTACTTC CASSQEIGAETQYF
NA 15 TRBJ2-1 TRBV6-1 few TGTGCCAGCAATACTTACAGAAGCTCCTACAATGAGCAGTTCTTC CASNTYRSSYNEQFF
NA 14 TRBJ1-1 TRBV12-3/TRBV12-4 many TGTGCCAGCAGTTTAACTAATGGTGGCCCCGAAGCTTTCTTT CASSLTNGGPEAFF
NA 16 TRBJ2-2 TRBV5-1 few TGCGCCAGCAGCTTATATCCGGGACACAACACCGGGGAGCTGTTTTTT CASSLYPGHNTGELFF
NA 14 TRBJ2-3 TRBV5-5 many TGTGCCAGCAGCCCGTCAGTCAGAACAGATACGCAGTATTTT CASSPSVRTDTQYF
NA 13 TRBJ2-5 TRBV6-1 NA TGTGCCAGCGGTCGCCAGGCGTCAGAGACCCAGTACTTC CASGRQASETQYF
NA 15 TRBJ2-1 TRBV12-5 few TGTGCTAGTGTTGTTCGAGGGGGGGGCCAGCATGAGCAGTTCTTC CASVVRGGGQHEQFF